This T cell receptor beta chain was obtained from a study of T cell changes during pregnancy in multiple sclerosis. This clone has a single count. Sequenced by immunoSEQ multiplex PCR; TCRdb stores in-frame clones only, minus some. The table shows around 78,000 clones, with roughly 89% occurring only once. CDR3 length: 14 amino acids. Trimming removed 6 bases at V and 7 bases at J, with 15 bases between. Germline V CDR1 and CDR2: SGHAT, FQNNGV. The TCR comes from a female donor in good health, enrolled as a control in a pregnancy study. Sequences were derived from peripheral blood, sampled in the third trimester of pregnancy. The V gene is TRBV11-2, the J gene TRBJ1-4; D may be TRBD1 (6 bases). The CDR3 DNA reads TGTGCCAGCAGTCTAAGCCAGGGGCCTGAAAAACTGTTTTTT. This gives the protein CASSLSQGPEKLFF.